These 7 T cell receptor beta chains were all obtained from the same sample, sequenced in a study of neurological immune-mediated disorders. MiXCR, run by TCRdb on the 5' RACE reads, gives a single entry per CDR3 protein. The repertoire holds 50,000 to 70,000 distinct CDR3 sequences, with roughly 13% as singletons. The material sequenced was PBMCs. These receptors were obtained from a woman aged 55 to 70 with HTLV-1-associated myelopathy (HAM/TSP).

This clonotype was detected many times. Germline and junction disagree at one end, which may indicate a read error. The CDR3 bases are TGCGCCAGCAGTTTGGGACTAGCGGGTACCTACGAGCAGTACTTC. Protein product: CASSLGLAGTYEQYF. The genes are TRBV5-1 and TRBJ2-7; 12 bases match TRBD2. Germline V gene sequence: CDR1 SGHRS, CDR2 YFSETQ. This CDR3 spans 15 amino acids.

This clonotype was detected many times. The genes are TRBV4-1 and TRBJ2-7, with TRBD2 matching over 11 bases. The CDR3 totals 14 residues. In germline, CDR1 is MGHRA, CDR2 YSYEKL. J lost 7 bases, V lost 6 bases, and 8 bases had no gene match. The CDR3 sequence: CASSPPGLADEQYF. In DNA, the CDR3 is TGCGCCAGCAGTCCTCCGGGACTAGCGGATGAGCAGTACTTC.

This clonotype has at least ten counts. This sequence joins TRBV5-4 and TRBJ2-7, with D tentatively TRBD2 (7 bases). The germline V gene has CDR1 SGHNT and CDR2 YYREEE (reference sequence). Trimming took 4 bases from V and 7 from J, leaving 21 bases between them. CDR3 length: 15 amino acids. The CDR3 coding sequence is TGTGCCAGCAGCCCTAGTGGGGCGGGGGCAAGGGAGCAGTACTTC. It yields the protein CASSPSGAGAREQYF.

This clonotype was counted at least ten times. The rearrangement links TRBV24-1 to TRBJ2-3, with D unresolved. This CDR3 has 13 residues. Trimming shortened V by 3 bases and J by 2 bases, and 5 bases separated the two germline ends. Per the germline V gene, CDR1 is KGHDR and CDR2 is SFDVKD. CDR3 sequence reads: CATSDNPTDTQYF. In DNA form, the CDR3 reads TGTGCCACCAGTGATAACCCCACAGATACGCAGTATTTT.

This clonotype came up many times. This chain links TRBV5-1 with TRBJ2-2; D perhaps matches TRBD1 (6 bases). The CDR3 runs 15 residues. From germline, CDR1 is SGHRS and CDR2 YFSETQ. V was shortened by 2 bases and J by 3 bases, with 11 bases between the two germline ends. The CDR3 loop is CASSFNRVDTGELFF. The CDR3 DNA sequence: TGCGCCAGCAGCTTTAACAGGGTTGACACCGGGGAGCTGTTTTTT.

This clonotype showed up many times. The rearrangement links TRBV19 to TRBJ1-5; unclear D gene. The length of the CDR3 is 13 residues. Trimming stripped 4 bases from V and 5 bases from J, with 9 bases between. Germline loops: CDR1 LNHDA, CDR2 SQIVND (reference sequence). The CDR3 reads CASSTNPDQPQHF. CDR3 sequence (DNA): TGTGCCAGTAGTACAAACCCAGATCAGCCCCAGCATTTT.

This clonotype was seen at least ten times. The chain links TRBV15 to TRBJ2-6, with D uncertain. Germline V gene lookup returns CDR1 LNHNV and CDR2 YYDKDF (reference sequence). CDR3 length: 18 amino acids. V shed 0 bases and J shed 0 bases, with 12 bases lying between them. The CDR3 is CATSRDRSAHSGANVLTF. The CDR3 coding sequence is TGTGCCACCAGCAGAGACCGATCAGCGCACTCTGGGGCCAACGTCCTGACTTTC. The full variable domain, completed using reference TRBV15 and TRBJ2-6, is DAMVIQNPRYQVTQFGKPVTLSCSQTLNHNVMYWYQQKSSQAPKLLFHYYDKDFNNEADTPDNFQSRRPNTSFCFLDIRSPGLGDTAMYLCATSRDRSAHSGANVLTFGAGSRLTVL.